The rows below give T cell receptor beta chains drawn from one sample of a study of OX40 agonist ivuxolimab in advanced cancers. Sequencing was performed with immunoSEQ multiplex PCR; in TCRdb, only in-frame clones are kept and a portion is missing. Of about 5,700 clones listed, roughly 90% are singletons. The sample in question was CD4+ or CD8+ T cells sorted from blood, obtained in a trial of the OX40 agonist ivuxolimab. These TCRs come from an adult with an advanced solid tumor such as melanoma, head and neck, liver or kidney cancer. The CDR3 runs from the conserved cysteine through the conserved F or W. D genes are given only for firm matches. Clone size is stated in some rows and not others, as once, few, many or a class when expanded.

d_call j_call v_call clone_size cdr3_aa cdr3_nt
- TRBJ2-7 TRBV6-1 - CASSDQDSYEQYF TGTGCCAGCAGTGACCAGGACTCCTACGAGCAGTACTTC
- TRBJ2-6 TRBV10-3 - CAISEYAVSRTLSGANVLTF TGTGCCATCAGTGAGTACGCAGTCTCCCGTACGCTCTCTGGGGCCAACGTCCTGACTTTC
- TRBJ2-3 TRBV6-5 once CASSYKGEGPDTQYF TGTGCCAGCAGTTACAAGGGAGAGGGGCCAGATACGCAGTATTTT
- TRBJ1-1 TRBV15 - CATSGSTGHTEAFF TGTGCCACCAGCGGCTCCACGGGACACACTGAAGCTTTCTTT
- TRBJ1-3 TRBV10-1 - CASSPQDSRLDAGNTIYF TGCGCCAGCAGTCCCCAGGACAGCCGTCTGGATGCTGGAAACACCATATATTTT
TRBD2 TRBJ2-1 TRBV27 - CASRPSGIYNEQFF TGTGCCAGCAGGCCTAGCGGGATATACAATGAGCAGTTCTTC
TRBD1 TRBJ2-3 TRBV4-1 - CASSQDGQGTDTDTQYF TGCGCCAGCAGCCAAGATGGACAGGGGACGGACACAGATACGCAGTATTTT
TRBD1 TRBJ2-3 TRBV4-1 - CASSQGTGISTDTQYF TGCGCCAGCAGCCAAGGGACAGGAATTAGCACAGATACGCAGTATTTT
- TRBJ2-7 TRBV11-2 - CASSSGEQYF TGTGCCAGCAGCTCTGGCGAGCAGTACTTC
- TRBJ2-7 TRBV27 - CASSLSTGSYEQYF TGTGCCAGCAGTTTATCAACGGGGTCCTACGAGCAGTACTTC
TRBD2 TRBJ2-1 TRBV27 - CASSPGTSGSNEQFF TGTGCCAGCAGTCCCGGGACTAGCGGGAGTAATGAGCAGTTCTTC
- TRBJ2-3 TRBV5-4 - CASSLEAGRIADTQYF TGTGCCAGCAGCTTGGAGGCGGGGAGGATCGCAGATACGCAGTATTTT
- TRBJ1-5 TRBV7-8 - CASSRGAAQVSNQPQHF TGTGCCAGCAGCAGAGGAGCCGCGCAGGTTAGCAATCAGCCCCAGCATTTT
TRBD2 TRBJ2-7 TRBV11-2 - CASSYSGLPAEQYF TGTGCCAGCAGCTATTCGGGACTACCGGCCGAGCAGTACTTC
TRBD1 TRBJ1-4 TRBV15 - CATSKDRGFSTNEKLFF TGTGCCACCAGCAAAGACAGGGGATTCTCAACTAATGAAAAACTGTTTTTT
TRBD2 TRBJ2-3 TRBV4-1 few CASSLVGTSGTDTQYF TGCGCCAGCAGCTTAGTCGGGACTAGCGGCACAGATACGCAGTATTTT
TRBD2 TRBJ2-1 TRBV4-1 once CASSQDGAGGPYNEQFF TGCGCCAGCAGCCAAGACGGGGCGGGAGGACCCTACAATGAGCAGTTCTTC
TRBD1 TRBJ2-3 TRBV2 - CASRRQGISTDTQYF TGTGCCAGCAGAAGACAGGGTATTAGCACAGATACGCAGTATTTT
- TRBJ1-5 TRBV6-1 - CASSEVYSNQPQHF TGTGCCAGCAGTGAAGTGTATAGCAATCAGCCCCAGCATTTT
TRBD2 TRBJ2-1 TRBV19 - CASSIGTRGTYNEQFF TGTGCCAGTAGTATAGGGACTAGGGGAACTTACAATGAGCAGTTCTTC
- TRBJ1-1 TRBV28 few CASSSKSEAFF TGTGCCAGCAGTTCAAAGAGTGAAGCTTTCTTT
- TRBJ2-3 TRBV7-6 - CASSLESGTDTQYF TGTGCCAGCAGCTTAGAATCCGGCACAGATACGCAGTATTTT
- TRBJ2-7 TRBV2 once CASRAQRLQSYEQYF TGTGCCAGCAGAGCCCAAAGGTTGCAGTCCTACGAGCAGTACTTC
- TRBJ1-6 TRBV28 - CASSLAGFHNSPLHF TGTGCCAGCAGTTTAGCGGGTTTCCATAATTCACCCCTCCACTTT
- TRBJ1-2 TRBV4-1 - CASSLSDTNYGYTF TGCGCCAGCAGCCTATCCGACACGAACTATGGCTACACCTTC
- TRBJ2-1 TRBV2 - CASSEARGIRLIEQFF TGTGCCAGCAGTGAAGCCCGGGGCATTAGGTTGATTGAGCAGTTCTTC
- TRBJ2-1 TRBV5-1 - CASTLWAETSYNEQFF TGCGCCAGCACCCTTTGGGCAGAAACGTCCTACAATGAGCAGTTCTTC
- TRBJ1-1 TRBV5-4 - CASSAGGTEAFF TGTGCCAGCAGCGCCGGAGGAACTGAAGCTTTCTTT
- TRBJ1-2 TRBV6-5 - CASSYLGELGYGYTF TGTGCCAGCAGTTACTTGGGGGAACTAGGGTATGGCTACACCTTC
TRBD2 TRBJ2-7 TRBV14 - CASSQPGLAGGGAYEQYF TGTGCCAGCAGCCAACCGGGACTAGCGGGAGGGGGAGCCTACGAGCAGTACTTC
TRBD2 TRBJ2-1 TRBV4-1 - CASSPASGSDEQFF TGCGCCAGCAGCCCTGCCAGCGGGAGCGATGAGCAGTTCTTC
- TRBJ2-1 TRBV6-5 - CASSPLSLGEQFF TGTGCCAGCAGTCCTTTGTCGCTTGGTGAGCAGTTCTTC
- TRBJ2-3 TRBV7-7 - CASSLAGADTQYF TGTGCCAGCAGCTTAGCGGGGGCAGATACGCAGTATTTT
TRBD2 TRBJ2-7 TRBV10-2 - CASSESAGWSYEQYF TGCGCCAGCAGTGAGTCAGCGGGATGGTCCTACGAGCAGTACTTC
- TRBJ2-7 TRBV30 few CAWGPNEQYF TGTGCCTGGGGGCCCAACGAGCAGTACTTC
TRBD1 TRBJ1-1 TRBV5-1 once CASSLVQTGGGTEAFF TGCGCCAGCAGCTTGGTGCAAACAGGGGGCGGCACTGAAGCTTTCTTT
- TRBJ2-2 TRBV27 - CASRRFVENTGELFF TGTGCCAGCAGGCGTTTTGTAGAGAACACCGGGGAGCTGTTTTTT
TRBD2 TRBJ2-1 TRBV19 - CASSLPRAGGGNEQFF TGTGCCAGTAGTCTCCCCCGGGCGGGAGGTGGCAATGAGCAGTTCTTC
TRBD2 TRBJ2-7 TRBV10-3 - CAILAGSLRWEQYF TGTGCCATCCTAGCGGGAAGCTTACGATGGGAGCAGTACTTC
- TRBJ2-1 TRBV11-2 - CASSPLGIHNEQFF TGTGCCAGCAGCCCCCTCGGGATCCACAATGAGCAGTTCTTC
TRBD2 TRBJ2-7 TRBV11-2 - CASSPGLAGYEQYF TGTGCCAGCAGCCCGGGACTAGCCGGTTACGAGCAGTACTTC
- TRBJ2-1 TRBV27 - CASSPTVNPYNEQFF TGTGCCAGCAGCCCAACCGTTAATCCTTACAATGAGCAGTTCTTC
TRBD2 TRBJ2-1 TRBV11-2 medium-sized CASSLDRGLADLQGEQFF TGTGCCAGCAGCTTAGATCGAGGACTAGCGGACCTACAAGGGGAGCAGTTCTTC
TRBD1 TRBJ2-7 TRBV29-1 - CSVAQGDYEQYF TGCAGCGTAGCACAGGGGGACTACGAGCAGTACTTC
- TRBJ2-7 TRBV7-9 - CASSLTPTASLAYEQYF TGTGCCAGCAGCTTGACCCCGACAGCTTCATTGGCCTACGAGCAGTACTTC
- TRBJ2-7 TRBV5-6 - CASSQTSDRYEQYF TGTGCCAGCAGTCAGACCTCAGATAGATACGAGCAGTACTTC
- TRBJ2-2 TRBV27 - CASSWEGEEELFF TGTGCCAGCAGCTGGGAAGGGGAGGAGGAGCTGTTTTTT
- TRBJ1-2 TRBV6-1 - CASREDRPDGYTF TGTGCCAGCAGGGAAGACAGGCCAGATGGCTACACCTTC